This T cell receptor (beta chain) originates from a study of immune evolution from preneoplasia to lung adenocarcinoma. Turning to the study itself: HLA loss of heterozygosity: roughly 6.4% AIS, more than 14% MIA, 30% to 35% ADC, none AAH.

Comments on this clone: Its specificity is not known.

Study results and caveats: Top clone frequencies peaked in normal lung, apparently declining through invasive adenocarcinoma.

Germline CDR1 is SNHLY and CDR2 is FYNNEI. The V gene lost 6 bases and the J gene lost 4 bases, with 9 bases spanning the gap. This CDR3 is 13 amino acids long. Profiled with immunoSEQ multiplex PCR; TCRdb holds only in-frame clones, not every one. This sample has around 40,000 clones, with around 85% found just once. The origin of this receptor is a person aged 60 to 70 with lung adenocarcinoma. The chain combines TRBV2 with TRBJ2-2; tentatively, D is TRBD2 (6 bases). The sample was FFPE invasive lung adenocarcinoma tissue. The CDR3 nucleotides read TGTGCCAGCAGCTCGACTAGCACCGGGGAGCTGTTTTTT. Amino acid sequence: CASSSTSTGELFF.